The 7 T cell receptor beta chains reported below all come from one sample, sequenced in a study of tumor-infiltrating lymphocytes in primary liver carcinoma. In addition to blood RNA drawn from unsorted whole blood, germline DNA was extracted. A constant-region primer served to make TCR beta cDNA from approximately 490 ng total RNA. Three nested multiplex PCR rounds of slightly modified ARM-PCR generated TCR beta libraries. The study ran its first two PCR rounds for approximately 11 cycles each, using TRBV1-TRBV30 forward primers and a C-beta reverse primer. TCRdb redid the calling of the multiplex PCR reads with MiXCR, one entry per CDR3 protein. The sample contains approximately 330,000 distinct CDR3 sequences, 65% of which appear only once. Material for sequencing was peripheral blood. These receptors came from a man aged 35 to 55 with primary liver carcinoma and hepatitis B virus infection.

The CDR3 region is CASRSESGGRGNWFTEAFF. The CDR3 DNA follows: TGTGCCAGCAGATCCGAGTCCGGTGGCAGGGGGAATTGGTTTACTGAAGCTTTCTTT. J is TRBJ1-1 and V is TRBV28; 7 bases fit TRBD1. The CDR3 covers 19 residues. Germline loops: CDR1 MDHEN, CDR2 SYDVKM. V gave up 6 bases and J gave up 5 bases; unmatched junction bases: 24.

V and J are TRBV6-6 and TRBJ2-1, with 7 bases aligning to TRBD1. CDR1 is MNHNY, CDR2 SVGAGI, per germline (reference sequence). The V and J ends lost 3 bases and 5 bases, in that order; junction bases with no gene match: 7. This CDR3 comprises 15 residues. CDR3: CASSYEAGGHNEQFF. The CDR3 DNA sequence: TGTGCCAGCAGTTATGAGGCAGGGGGTCACAATGAGCAGTTCTTC.

The rearrangement joins TRBV28 to TRBJ2-7, with D unresolved. The CDR3 has 14 residues. Germline V gives CDR1 MDHEN, CDR2 SYDVKM. Trimming removed 6 bases at V and 9 bases at J, with 21 bases between. CDR3 sequence: CASSTETISYTQYF. In DNA, the CDR3 is TGTGCCAGCAGCACAGAGACCATCTCCTACACGCAGTACTTC.

This clonotype was seen a handful of times. The V gene is TRBV6-1, the J gene TRBJ2-5, with a possible D match to TRBD1 (5 bases). The V and J ends lost 5 bases and 3 bases respectively, with 10 bases between them. The CDR3 runs to 13 residues. The V gene's germline CDR1 is MNHNS and CDR2 SASEGT. For the CDR3, the DNA is TGTGCCAGCAGTCCCCAGGGTGAAGAGACCCAGTACTTC. Its translation: CASSPQGEETQYF.

Turning to this clonotype: The junction shows a germline mismatch at one end, possibly a read error. The V gene is TRBV29-1, the J gene TRBJ2-6, with TRBD1 matching 7 bases. The CDR3 sequence is 17 residues long. Germline V gives CDR1 SQVTM, CDR2 ANQGSEA. The chain's CDR3 is CSVREGQRTSGANVLAF. CDR3 bases: TGCAGCGTTCGTGAGGGACAGAGAACATCTGGGGCCAACGTCCTGGCTTTC.

As to this clonotype: Since a much larger clone is just one base distant, this may be a read error. The chain recombines TRBV12-3 or TRBV12-4 with TRBJ2-7, with D unclear. The CDR3 contains 13 residues. The V and J ends lost 3 bases and 2 bases respectively, with 8 bases between them. The CDR3, as DNA: TGTGCCAGCAGTTTTGCCTTTCCCTACGAGCAGTACTTC. This encodes CASSFAFPYEQYF.

This chain connects TRBV10-3 to TRBJ2-1; no definite D call. The CDR3 consists of 17 residues. V lost 10 bases and J 0 bases, leaving 22 bases between the germline ends. CDR1 and CDR2 from the germline V gene are ENHRY and SYGVKD. CDR3 amino acids: CATDDIVGQISYNEQFF. CDR3 sequence (DNA): TGTGCCACTGACGACATAGTAGGCCAGATCTCCTACAATGAGCAGTTCTTC.